This T cell receptor beta chain was captured in a study of CD8+ T cells in alopecia areata. Study overall: Tofacitinib therapy took 6 to 18 months; 6 months off drug came after.

Points on this clone: Antigen unknown.

Treatment given: oral pan-JAK inhibitor, 5-10 mg twice daily. Study findings and constraints: In patients, TCRs were shared less clearly than in mice, and HLA may possibly be involved. Throughout tofacitinib, many expanded lesional clones continued to persist in scalp and blood.

Extraction of RNA preceded its reverse transcription into cDNA, which served as the sequencing template. Method: immunoSEQ multiplex PCR; TCRdb's copy keeps in-frame clones and lacks some. The sample has about 200,000 clones; roughly two fifths are singletons. Trimming stripped 0 bases from V and 1 base from J, with 5 bases between. This CDR3 is built from 13 residues. Germline CDR1 and CDR2: SGHRS and YFSETQ. Sequencing was performed on CD4+ T cells sorted from blood, taken between weeks 30 and 35, from a patient treated with tofacitinib. The sequence was obtained from a human donor with alopecia areata. This chain joins TRBV5-1 and TRBJ2-7; D call uncertain. The CDR3 DNA reads TGCGCCAGCAGCTTGGAATCTTCCTACGAGCAGTACTTC. This gives the protein CASSLESSYEQYF.